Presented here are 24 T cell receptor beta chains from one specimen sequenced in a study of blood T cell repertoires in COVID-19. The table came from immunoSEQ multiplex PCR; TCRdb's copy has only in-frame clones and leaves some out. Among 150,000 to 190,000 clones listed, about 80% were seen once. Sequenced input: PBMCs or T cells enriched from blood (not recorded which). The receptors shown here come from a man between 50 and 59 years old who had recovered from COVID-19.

This chain's CDR3 is CASSPLGGRIFTDTQYF. DNA of the CDR3: TGTGCCAGCAGTCCCTTGGGGGGTAGAATTTTCACAGATACGCAGTATTTT. This sequence joins TRBV6-2 or TRBV6-3 and TRBJ2-3, with TRBD2 as a possible D gene (6 bases). CDR3 length: 17 amino acids. V gave up 5 bases and J gave up 2 bases, with 20 bases separating them. CDR1 is MNHEY and CDR2 is SVGEGT in the germline V gene.

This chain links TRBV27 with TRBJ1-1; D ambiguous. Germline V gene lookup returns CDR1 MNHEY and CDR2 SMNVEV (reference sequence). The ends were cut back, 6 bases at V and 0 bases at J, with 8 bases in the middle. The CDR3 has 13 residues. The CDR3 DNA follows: TGTGCCAGCAGCCGAGAATTGAACACTGAAGCTTTCTTT. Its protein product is CASSRELNTEAFF.

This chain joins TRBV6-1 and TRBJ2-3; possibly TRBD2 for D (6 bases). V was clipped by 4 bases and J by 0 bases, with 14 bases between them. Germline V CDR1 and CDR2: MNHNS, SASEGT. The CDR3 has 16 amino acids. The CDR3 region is CASSAGLLSSTDTQYF. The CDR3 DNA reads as TGTGCCAGCAGTGCGGGACTTCTGTCTAGCACAGATACGCAGTATTTT.

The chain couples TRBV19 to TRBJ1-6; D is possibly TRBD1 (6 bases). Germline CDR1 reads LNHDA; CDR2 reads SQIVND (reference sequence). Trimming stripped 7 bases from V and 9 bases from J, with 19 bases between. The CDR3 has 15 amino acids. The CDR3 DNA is TGTGCCAGTACTCTCCTAGGGGGAACTTCTTCACCCCTCCACTTT. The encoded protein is CASTLLGGTSSPLHF.

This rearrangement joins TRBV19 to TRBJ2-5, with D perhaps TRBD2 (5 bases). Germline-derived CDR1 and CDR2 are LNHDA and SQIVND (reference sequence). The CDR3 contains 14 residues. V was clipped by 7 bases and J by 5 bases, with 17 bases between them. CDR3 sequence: CASTKLRGRETQYF. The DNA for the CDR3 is TGTGCCAGTACCAAACTACGGGGTAGGGAGACCCAGTACTTC.

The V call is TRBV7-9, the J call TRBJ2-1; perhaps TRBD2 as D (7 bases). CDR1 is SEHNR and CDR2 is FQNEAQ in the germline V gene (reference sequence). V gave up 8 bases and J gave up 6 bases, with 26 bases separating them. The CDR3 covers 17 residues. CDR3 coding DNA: TGTGCCAGCGCTCCACCCGGAGGGGGGGCTTCGCGCAATGAGCAGTTCTTC. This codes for CASAPPGGGASRNEQFF.

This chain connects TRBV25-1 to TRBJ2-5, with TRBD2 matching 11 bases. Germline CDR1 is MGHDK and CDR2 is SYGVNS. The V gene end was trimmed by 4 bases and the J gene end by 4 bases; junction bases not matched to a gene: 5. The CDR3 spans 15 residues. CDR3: CASSALAGGPETQYF. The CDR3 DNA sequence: TGTGCCAGCAGTGCGCTAGCGGGGGGACCAGAGACCCAGTACTTC.

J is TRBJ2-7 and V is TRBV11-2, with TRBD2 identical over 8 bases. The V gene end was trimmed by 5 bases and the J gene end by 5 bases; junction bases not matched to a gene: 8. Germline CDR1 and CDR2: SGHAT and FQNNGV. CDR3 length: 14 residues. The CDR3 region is CASSPGLASDEQYF. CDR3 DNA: TGTGCCAGCAGCCCCGGACTAGCTTCCGACGAGCAGTACTTC.

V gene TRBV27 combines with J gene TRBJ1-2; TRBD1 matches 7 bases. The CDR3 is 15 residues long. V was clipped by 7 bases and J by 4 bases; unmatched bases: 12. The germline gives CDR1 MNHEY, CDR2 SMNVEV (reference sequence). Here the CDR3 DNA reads TGTGCCAGCAACTCGGTCGGGTCAGGGGGCTATGGCTACACCTTC. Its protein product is CASNSVGSGGYGYTF.

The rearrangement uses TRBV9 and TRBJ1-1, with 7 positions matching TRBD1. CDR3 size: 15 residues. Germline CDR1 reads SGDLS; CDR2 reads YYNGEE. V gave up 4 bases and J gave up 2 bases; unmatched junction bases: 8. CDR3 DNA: TGTGCCAGCAGCAAGAACAGGGGCGATAACACTGAAGCTTTCTTT. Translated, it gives CASSKNRGDNTEAFF.

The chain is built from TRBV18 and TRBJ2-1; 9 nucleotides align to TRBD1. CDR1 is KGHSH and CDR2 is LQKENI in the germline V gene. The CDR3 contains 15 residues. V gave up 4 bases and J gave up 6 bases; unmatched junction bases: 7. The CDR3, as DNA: TGTGCCAGCTCACTAACCGGGACAGGGTTCAATGAGCAGTTCTTC. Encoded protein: CASSLTGTGFNEQFF.

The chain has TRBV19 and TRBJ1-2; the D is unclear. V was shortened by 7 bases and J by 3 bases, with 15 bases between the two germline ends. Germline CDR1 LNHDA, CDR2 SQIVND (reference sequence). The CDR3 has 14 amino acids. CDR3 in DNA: TGTGCCAGTAACCCCGGGGATCTGGACTATGGCTACACCTTC. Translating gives CASNPGDLDYGYTF.

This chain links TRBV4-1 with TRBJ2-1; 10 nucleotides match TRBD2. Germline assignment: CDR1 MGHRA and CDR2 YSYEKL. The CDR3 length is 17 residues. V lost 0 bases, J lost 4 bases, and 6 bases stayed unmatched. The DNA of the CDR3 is TGCGCCAGCAGCCAAGACCCTAGCGGGGGCCTTTACAATGAGCAGTTCTTC. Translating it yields CASSQDPSGGLYNEQFF.

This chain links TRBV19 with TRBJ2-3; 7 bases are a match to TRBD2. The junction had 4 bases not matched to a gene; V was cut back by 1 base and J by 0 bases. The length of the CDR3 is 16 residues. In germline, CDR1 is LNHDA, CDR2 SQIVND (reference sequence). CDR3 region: CASSIGGLVSTDTQYF. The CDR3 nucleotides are TGTGCCAGTAGTATAGGAGGACTAGTAAGCACAGATACGCAGTATTTT. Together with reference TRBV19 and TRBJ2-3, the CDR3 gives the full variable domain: DGGITQSPKYLFRKEGQNVTLSCEQNLNHDAMYWYRQDPGQGLRLIYYSQIVNDFQKGDIAEGYSVSREKKESFPLTVTSAQKNPTAFYLCASSIGGLVSTDTQYFGPGTRLTVL.

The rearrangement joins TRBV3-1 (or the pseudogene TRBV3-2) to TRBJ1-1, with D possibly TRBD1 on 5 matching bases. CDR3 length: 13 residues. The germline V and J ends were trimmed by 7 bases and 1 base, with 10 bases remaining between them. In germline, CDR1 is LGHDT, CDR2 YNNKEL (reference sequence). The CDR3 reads CASTGVKNTEAFF. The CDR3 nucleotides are TGTGCCAGCACGGGGGTCAAGAACACTGAAGCTTTCTTT.

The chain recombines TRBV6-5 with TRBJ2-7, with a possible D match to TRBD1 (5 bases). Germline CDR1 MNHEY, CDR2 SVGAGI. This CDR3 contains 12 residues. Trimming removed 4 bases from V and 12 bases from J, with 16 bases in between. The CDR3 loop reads CASSSLVTGTYF. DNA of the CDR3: TGTGCCAGCAGTTCTCTAGTAACAGGCACGTACTTC.

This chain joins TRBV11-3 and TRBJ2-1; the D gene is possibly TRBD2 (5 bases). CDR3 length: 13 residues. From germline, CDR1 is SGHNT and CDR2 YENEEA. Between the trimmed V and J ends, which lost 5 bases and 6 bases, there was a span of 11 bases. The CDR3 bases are TGTGCCAGCAGCCCAAGAGGAGGCAATGAGCAGTTCTTC. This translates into CASSPRGGNEQFF.

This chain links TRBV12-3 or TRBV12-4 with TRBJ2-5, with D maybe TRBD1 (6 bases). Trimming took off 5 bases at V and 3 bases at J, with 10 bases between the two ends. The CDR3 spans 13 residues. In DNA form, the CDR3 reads TGTGCCAGCAGTCTGGACAGCGAAGAGACCCAGTACTTC. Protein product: CASSLDSEETQYF.

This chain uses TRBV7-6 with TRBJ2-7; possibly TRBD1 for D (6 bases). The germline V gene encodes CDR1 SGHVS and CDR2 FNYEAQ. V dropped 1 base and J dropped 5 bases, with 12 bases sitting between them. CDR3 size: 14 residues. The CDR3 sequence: CASSLVQGWDEQYF. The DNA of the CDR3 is TGTGCCAGCAGCTTAGTCCAGGGGTGGGACGAGCAGTACTTC. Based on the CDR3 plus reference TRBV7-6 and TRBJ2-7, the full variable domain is GAGVSQSPRYKVTKRGQDVALRCDPISGHVSLYWYRQALGQGPEFLTYFNYEAQQDKSGLPNDRFSAERPEGSISTLTIQRTEQRDSAMYRCASSLVQGWDEQYFGPGTRLTVT.

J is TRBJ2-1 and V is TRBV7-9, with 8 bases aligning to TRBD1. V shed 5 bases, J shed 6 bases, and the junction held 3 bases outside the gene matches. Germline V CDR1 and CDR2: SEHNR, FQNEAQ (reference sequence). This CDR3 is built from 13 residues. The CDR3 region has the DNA TGTGCCAGCAGCACGGACAGGGTCAATGAGCAGTTCTTC. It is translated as CASSTDRVNEQFF.

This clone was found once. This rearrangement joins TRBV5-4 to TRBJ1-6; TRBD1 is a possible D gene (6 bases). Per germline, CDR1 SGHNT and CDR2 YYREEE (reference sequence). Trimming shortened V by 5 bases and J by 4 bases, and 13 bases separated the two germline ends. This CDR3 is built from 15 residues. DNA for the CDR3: TGTGCCAGCAGATCCGAAGGACAGTATAATTCACCCCTCCACTTT. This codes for CASRSEGQYNSPLHF.

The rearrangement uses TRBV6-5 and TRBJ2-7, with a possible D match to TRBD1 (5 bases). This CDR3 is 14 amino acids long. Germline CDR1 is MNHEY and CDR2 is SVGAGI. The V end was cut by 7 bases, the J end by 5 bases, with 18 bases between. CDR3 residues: CASKKGQSHDEQYF. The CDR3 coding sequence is TGTGCCAGCAAAAAGGGGCAGAGTCACGACGAGCAGTACTTC.

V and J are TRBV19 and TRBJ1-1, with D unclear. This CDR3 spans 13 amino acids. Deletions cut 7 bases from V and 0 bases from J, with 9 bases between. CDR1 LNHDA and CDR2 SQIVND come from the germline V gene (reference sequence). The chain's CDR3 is CASMSDMNTEAFF. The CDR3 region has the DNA TGTGCCAGTATGTCAGACATGAACACTGAAGCTTTCTTT.

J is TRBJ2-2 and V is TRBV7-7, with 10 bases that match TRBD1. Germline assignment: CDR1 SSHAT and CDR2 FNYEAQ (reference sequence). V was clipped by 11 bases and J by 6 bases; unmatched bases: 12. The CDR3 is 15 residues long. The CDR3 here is CAVGPGTGVAGELFF. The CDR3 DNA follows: TGTGCCGTTGGTCCTGGGACAGGGGTCGCCGGGGAGCTGTTTTTT.